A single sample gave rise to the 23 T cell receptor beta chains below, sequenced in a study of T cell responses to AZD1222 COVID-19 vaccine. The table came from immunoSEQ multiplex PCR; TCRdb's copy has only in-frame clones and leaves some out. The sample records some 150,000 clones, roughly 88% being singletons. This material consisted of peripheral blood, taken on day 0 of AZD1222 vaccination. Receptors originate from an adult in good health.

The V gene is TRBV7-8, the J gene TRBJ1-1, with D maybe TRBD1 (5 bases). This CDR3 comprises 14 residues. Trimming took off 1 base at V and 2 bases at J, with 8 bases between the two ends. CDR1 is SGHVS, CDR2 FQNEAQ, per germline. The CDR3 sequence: CASSLGQLNTEAFF. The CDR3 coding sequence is TGTGCCAGCAGCTTAGGACAGTTAAACACTGAAGCTTTCTTT.

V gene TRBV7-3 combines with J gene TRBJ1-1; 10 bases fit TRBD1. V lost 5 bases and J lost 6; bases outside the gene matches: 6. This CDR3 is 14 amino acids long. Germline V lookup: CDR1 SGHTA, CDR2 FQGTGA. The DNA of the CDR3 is TGTGCCAGCAGCCCTGACAGGGGGCGCTCTGAAGCTTTCTTT. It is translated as CASSPDRGRSEAFF.

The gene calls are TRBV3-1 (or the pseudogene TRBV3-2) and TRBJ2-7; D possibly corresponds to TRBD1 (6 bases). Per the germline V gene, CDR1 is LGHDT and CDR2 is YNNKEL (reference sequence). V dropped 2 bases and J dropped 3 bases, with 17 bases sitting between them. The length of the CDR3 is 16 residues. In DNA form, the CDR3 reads TGTGCCAGCAGCCAACTAGGGACAACCCCGAACTACGAGCAGTACTTC. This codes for CASSQLGTTPNYEQYF.

The CDR3 region has the DNA TGTGCCCTCACCGGGACACCAAACACTTACAATGAGCAGTTCTTC. It translates to CALTGTPNTYNEQFF. The chain is built from TRBV30 and TRBJ2-1; tentative D call: TRBD1 (6 bases). This CDR3 is 15 amino acids long. V was pared by 8 bases and J by 4 bases, with 21 bases between. The germline V gene has CDR1 GTSNPN and CDR2 SVGIG (reference sequence).

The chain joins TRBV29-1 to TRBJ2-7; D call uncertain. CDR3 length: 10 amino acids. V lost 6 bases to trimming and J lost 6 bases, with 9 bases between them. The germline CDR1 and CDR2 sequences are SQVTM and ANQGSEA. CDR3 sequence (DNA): TGCAGCGTCGCCCAAGGCGAGCAGTACTTC. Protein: CSVAQGEQYF.

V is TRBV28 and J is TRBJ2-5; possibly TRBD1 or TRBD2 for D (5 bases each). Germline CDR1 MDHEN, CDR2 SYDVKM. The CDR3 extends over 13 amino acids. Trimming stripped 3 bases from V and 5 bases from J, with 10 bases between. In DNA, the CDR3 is TGTGCCAGCAGTTTGGGGGTTTTGGAGACCCAGTACTTC. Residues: CASSLGVLETQYF.

The DNA of the CDR3 is TGTGCCTGGAGGGGTCCGGGGGGAAAAGCCAAAAACATTCAGTACTTC. Amino acid sequence: CAWRGPGGKAKNIQYF. This chain joins TRBV30 and TRBJ2-4; 7 nucleotides match TRBD2. CDR1 is GTSNPN, CDR2 SVGIG, per germline (reference sequence). This CDR3 contains 16 residues. The junction had 8 bases not matched to a gene; V was cut back by 3 bases and J by 0 bases. The full variable domain, with the rest looked up from reference TRBV30 and TRBJ2-4, is SQTIHQWPATLVQPVGSPLSLECTVEGTSNPNLYWYRQAAGRGLQLLFYSVGIGQISSEVPQNLSASRPQDRQFILSSKKLLLSDSGFYLCAWRGPGGKAKNIQYFGAGTRLSVL.

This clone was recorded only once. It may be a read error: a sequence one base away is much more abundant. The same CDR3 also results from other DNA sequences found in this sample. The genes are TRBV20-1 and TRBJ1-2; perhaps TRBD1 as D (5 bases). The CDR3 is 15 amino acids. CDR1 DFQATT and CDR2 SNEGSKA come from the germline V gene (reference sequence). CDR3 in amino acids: CSASQKGSAVYGYTF. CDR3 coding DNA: TGTAGTGCTAGTCAAAAGGGGTCCGCAGTCTATGGCTACACCTTC.

CDR3 DNA: TGTGCCATCAAAGCCGAGGGCACGGGAAGCTACACCTTC. Its translation: CAIKAEGTGSYTF. The chain links TRBV10-3 to TRBJ1-2; D remains unclear. Germline V lookup: CDR1 ENHRY, CDR2 SYGVKD. The germline V and J ends were trimmed by 7 bases and 9 bases, with 18 bases remaining between them. The CDR3 runs to 13 residues.

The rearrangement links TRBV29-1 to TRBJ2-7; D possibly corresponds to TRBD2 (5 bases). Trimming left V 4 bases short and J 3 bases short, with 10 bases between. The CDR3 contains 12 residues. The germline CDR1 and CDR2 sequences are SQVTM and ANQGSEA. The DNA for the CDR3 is TGCAGCGTTGGGCCGGGGAGCTACGAGCAGTACTTC. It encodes CSVGPGSYEQYF.

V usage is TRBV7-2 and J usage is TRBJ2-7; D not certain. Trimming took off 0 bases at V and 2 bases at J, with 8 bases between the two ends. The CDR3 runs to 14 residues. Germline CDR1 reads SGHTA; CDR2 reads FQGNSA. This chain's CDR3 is CASSLADGPYEQYF. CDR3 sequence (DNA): TGTGCCAGCAGCTTAGCCGACGGTCCCTACGAGCAGTACTTC.

CDR3 nucleotide sequence: TGTGCCAGCAGCCCTCGGACTAGCGGGGGACTCACAGATACGCAGTATTTT. This translates into CASSPRTSGGLTDTQYF. This chain connects TRBV9 to TRBJ2-3, with TRBD2 matching 13 bases. Germline V gene lookup returns CDR1 SGDLS and CDR2 YYNGEE. The CDR3 is 17 amino acids. Germline trimming cut 4 bases from V and 2 bases from J; bases unmatched to any gene: 7.

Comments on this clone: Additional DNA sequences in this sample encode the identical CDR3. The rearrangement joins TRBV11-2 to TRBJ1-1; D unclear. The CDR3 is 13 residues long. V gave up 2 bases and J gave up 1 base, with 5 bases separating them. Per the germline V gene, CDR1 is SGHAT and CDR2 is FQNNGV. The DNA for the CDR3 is TGTGCCAGCAGCTTACTTGCGAACACTGAAGCTTTCTTT. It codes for CASSLLANTEAFF.

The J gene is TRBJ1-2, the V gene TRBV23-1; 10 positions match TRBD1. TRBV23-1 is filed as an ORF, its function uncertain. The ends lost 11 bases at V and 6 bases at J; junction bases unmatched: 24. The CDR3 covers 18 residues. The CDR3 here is CAHPGEGLDPDRGHGYTF. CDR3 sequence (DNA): TGCGCCCACCCTGGGGAGGGGCTTGACCCCGACAGGGGGCATGGCTACACCTTC.

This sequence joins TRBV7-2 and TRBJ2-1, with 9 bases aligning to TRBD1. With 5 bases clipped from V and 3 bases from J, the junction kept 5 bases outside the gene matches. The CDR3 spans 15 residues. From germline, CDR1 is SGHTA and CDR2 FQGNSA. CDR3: CASSLDRGNYNEQFF. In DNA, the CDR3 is TGTGCCAGCAGCCTTGACAGGGGGAACTACAATGAGCAGTTCTTC.

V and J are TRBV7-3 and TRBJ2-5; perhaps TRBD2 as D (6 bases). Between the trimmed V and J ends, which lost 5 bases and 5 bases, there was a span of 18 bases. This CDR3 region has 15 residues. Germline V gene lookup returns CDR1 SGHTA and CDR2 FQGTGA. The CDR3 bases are TGTGCCAGCAGCCCGTCCGGCGGGGCCTGGGAGACCCAGTACTTC. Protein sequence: CASSPSGGAWETQYF.

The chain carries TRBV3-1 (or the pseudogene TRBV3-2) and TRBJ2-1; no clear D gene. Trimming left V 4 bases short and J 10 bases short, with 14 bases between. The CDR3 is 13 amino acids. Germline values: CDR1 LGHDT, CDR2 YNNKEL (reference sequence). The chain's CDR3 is CASSPGLFGEQFF. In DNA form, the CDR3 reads TGTGCCAGCAGCCCGGGTTTGTTTGGCGAGCAGTTCTTC.

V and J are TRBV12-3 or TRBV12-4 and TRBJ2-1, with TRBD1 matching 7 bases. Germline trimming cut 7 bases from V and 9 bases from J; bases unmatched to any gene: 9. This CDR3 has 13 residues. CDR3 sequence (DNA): TGTGCCAGCATTAGGGACAGACTCGGTGAGCAGTTCTTC. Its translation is CASIRDRLGEQFF.

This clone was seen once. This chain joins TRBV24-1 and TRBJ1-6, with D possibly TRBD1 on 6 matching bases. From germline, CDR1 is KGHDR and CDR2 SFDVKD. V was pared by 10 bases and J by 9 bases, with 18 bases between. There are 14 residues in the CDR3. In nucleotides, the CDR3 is TGTGCCACTCTCTCACAGGGAATAGGTTCACCCCTCCACTTT. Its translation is CATLSQGIGSPLHF.

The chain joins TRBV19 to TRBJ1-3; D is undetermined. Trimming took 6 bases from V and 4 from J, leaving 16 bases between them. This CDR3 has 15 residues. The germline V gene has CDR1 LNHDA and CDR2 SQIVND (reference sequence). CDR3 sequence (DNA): TGTGCCAGTAGCCCCCCAGTTGTGGCCGGAAACACCATATATTTT. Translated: CASSPPVVAGNTIYF.

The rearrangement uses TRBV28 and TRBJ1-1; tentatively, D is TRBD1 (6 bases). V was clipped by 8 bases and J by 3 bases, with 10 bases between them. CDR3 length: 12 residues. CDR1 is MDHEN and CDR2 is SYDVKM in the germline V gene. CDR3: CASQGRDTEAFF. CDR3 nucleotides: TGTGCCAGCCAGGGGAGGGACACTGAAGCTTTCTTT. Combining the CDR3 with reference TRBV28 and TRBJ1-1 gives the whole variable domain DVKVTQSSRYLVKRTGEKVFLECVQDMDHENMFWYRQDPGLGLRLIYFSYDVKMKEKGDIPEGYSVSREKKERFSLILESASTNQTSMYLCASQGRDTEAFFGQGTRLTVV.

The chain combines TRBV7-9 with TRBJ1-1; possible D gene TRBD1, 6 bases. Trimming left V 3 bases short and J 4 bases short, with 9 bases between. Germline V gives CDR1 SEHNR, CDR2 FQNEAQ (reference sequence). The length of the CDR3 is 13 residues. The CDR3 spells CASSLARGTEAFF. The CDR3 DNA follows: TGTGCCAGCAGCTTGGCCAGGGGCACTGAAGCTTTCTTT.

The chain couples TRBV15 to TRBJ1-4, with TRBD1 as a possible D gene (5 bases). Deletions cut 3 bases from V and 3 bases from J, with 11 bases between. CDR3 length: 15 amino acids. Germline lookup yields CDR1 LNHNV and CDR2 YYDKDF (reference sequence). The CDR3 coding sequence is TGTGCCACCAGCAGGCAGGGTTCGGCTAATGAAAAACTGTTTTTT. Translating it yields CATSRQGSANEKLFF.